Sequencing of this T cell receptor beta chain was carried out in a study of T cell responses to AZD1222 COVID-19 vaccine. The method was immunoSEQ multiplex PCR; TCRdb's version includes in-frame clones alone and lacks a portion of them. The repertoire includes 150,000 to 200,000 clones, over 70% of them detected once, and about 2.5% sits in the top ten. This CDR3 region has 14 residues. The sequence was obtained from an adult in good health. The source was peripheral blood, collected on day 0 of MenACWY control vaccination. This sequence joins TRBV21-1 and TRBJ2-2; whether TRBD1, the table's D call, matches the DNA was not checked. TRBV21-1 is a pseudogene locus. DNA for the CDR3: TGTAATTTTGGTGGCAGGTTCCGGACCGGGGAGCTGTTTTTT. It encodes CNFGGRFRTGELFF.